Presented here are 31 T cell receptor beta chains from one specimen sequenced in a study of OX40 agonist ivuxolimab in advanced cancers. Data came from immunoSEQ multiplex PCR; TCRdb stores just in-frame clones and leaves some out. This sample has about 70,000 clones, with approximately 89% found just once. The specimen comprised CD4+ or CD8+ T cells sorted from blood, sampled in a trial of the OX40 agonist ivuxolimab. These receptors were obtained from an adult with an advanced solid tumor such as melanoma, head and neck, liver or kidney cancer.

This rearrangement joins TRBV29-1 to TRBJ1-1, with D hard to call. Trimming took off 1 base at V and 8 bases at J, with 11 bases between the two ends. The CDR3 contains 12 residues. CDR1 and CDR2 from the germline V gene are SQVTM and ANQGSEA. The CDR3 DNA reads as TGCAGCGTTGAAGTGTCAGTCGGCGAAGCTTTCTTT. Translated: CSVEVSVGEAFF.

CDR3 sequence (DNA): TGTGCCAGCAGCCACTCCGGGACAAGACTAGAGACCCAGTACTTC. It is translated as CASSHSGTRLETQYF. V and J are TRBV7-2 and TRBJ2-5; D is possibly TRBD1 (6 bases). Germline V gives CDR1 SGHTA, CDR2 FQGNSA. This CDR3 spans 15 amino acids. V lost 5 bases, J lost 4 bases, and 17 bases lay in between.

Written as DNA, the CDR3 is TGTGCCAGCTCACCACCGAGAGGGGGCGAGCAGTACTTC. This encodes CASSPPRGGEQYF. The rearrangement uses TRBV18 and TRBJ2-7, with D perhaps matching TRBD1 (6 bases). In germline, CDR1 is KGHSH, CDR2 LQKENI. The CDR3 runs 13 residues. Trimming stripped 0 bases from V and 6 bases from J, with 9 bases between.

V and J are TRBV30 and TRBJ2-5; 14 bases are shared with TRBD2. Germline CDR1 reads GTSNPN; CDR2 reads SVGIG (reference sequence). The CDR3 is 16 amino acids. Trimming cost V 5 bases and J 5 bases; bases outside gene matches: 10. The CDR3 loop reads CAWGGAGLAGAETQYF. The DNA of the CDR3 is TGTGCCTGGGGAGGAGCGGGACTAGCGGGGGCGGAGACCCAGTACTTC.

The chain employs TRBV7-9 and TRBJ1-1; D not resolved. Trimming pared 1 base from V and 0 bases from J, leaving 6 bases between. This CDR3 has 14 amino acids. Germline CDR1 and CDR2: SEHNR and FQNEAQ (reference sequence). CDR3 DNA sequence: TGTGCCAGCAGCTTAGGACACATGAACACTGAAGCTTTCTTT. Translated, it gives CASSLGHMNTEAFF.

The chain uses TRBV5-1 and TRBJ2-5, with 11 bases matching TRBD1. Germline CDR1 SGHRS, CDR2 YFSETQ. The CDR3 spans 15 residues. With V trimmed by 0 bases and J by 3 bases, 1 base remained unmatched. In DNA form, the CDR3 reads TGCGCCAGCAGCTTGGGGACAGGGGGCAAAGAGACCCAGTACTTC. Translation gives CASSLGTGGKETQYF.

This chain joins TRBV27 and TRBJ1-5, with D possibly being TRBD1 (6 bases). This CDR3 contains 14 residues. The V gene's germline CDR1 is MNHEY and CDR2 SMNVEV (reference sequence). V was pared by 3 bases and J by 1 base, with 7 bases between. The CDR3 DNA follows: TGTGCCAGCAGTTTTCAGGGGAGCAATCAGCCCCAGCATTTT. Encoded protein: CASSFQGSNQPQHF.

This clone was counted a few times. The V and J genes are TRBV5-4 and TRBJ1-2; D is perhaps TRBD1 (5 bases). CDR3 length: 15 residues. Per germline, CDR1 SGHNT and CDR2 YYREEE (reference sequence). Deletions cut 0 bases from V and 7 bases from J, with 16 bases between. The CDR3 is CASSLGQRKGAGYTF. For the CDR3, the DNA is TGTGCCAGCAGCTTGGGTCAGCGGAAAGGGGCTGGCTACACCTTC.

The chain recombines TRBV5-1 with TRBJ2-1; a possible D gene is TRBD2 (5 bases). CDR1 and CDR2 (germline): SGHRS, YFSETQ. The length of the CDR3 is 14 residues. V gave up 4 bases and J gave up 5 bases, with 13 bases separating them. The CDR3 coding sequence is TGCGCCAGCAGCATCTTCGGGGTCAACAATGAGCAGTTCTTC. It encodes CASSIFGVNNEQFF.

V usage is TRBV7-9 and J usage is TRBJ1-2; perhaps TRBD1 as D (5 bases). This CDR3 is 12 amino acids long. Germline CDR1 reads SEHNR; CDR2 reads FQNEAQ (reference sequence). Trimming stripped 10 bases from V and 4 bases from J, with 13 bases between. CDR3 in DNA: TGTGCCACCTCGACAGACCCCTATGGCTACACCTTC. Translating it yields CATSTDPYGYTF.

V is TRBV30 and J is TRBJ1-5, with 7 positions matching TRBD1. The V gene's germline CDR1 is GTSNPN and CDR2 SVGIG (reference sequence). Trimming removed 5 bases from V and 2 bases from J; junction bases left unmatched: 3. CDR3 length equals 13 residues. CDR3 protein: CAWGDSRNQPQHF. For the CDR3, the DNA is TGTGCCTGGGGGGACAGTCGCAATCAGCCCCAGCATTTT.

This sequence joins TRBV7-9 and TRBJ1-6; TRBD1 is a possible D gene (5 bases). V shed 3 bases and J shed 12 bases, with 6 bases lying between them. Germline loops: CDR1 SEHNR, CDR2 FQNEAQ (reference sequence). The CDR3 loop spans 11 amino acids. The CDR3 loop reads CASSLGRPLHF. CDR3 coding DNA: TGTGCCAGCAGCTTGGGGCGACCCCTCCACTTT.

V is TRBV15 and J is TRBJ2-2, with D unclear. V was clipped by 1 base and J by 7 bases, with 13 bases between them. CDR3 length: 15 residues. Germline V gene sequence: CDR1 LNHNV, CDR2 YYDKDF (reference sequence). The CDR3, as DNA: TGTGCCACCAGCAGAGCTACTCTAGGTGGCGGGGAGCTGTTTTTT. Translating it yields CATSRATLGGGELFF.

The chain carries TRBV5-6 and TRBJ2-3; D is perhaps TRBD1 (6 bases). Trimming shortened V by 2 bases and J by 1 base, and 11 bases separated the two germline ends. The CDR3 has 15 residues. Germline V gene data show CDR1 as SGHDT and CDR2 as YYEEEE. The CDR3 DNA reads TGTGCCAGCAGCTTCGACAGGATCGGCACAGATACGCAGTATTTT. Its protein product is CASSFDRIGTDTQYF.

The gene calls are TRBV5-1 and TRBJ2-3, with TRBD2 matching over 9 bases. Germline CDR1 and CDR2: SGHRS and YFSETQ. The CDR3 is made up of 16 amino acids. V lost 3 bases and J lost 6; bases outside the gene matches: 11. The CDR3 bases are TGCGCCAGCAGCTCCTGGGAGGCTAGCGGGGCTGATACGCAGTATTTT. Its protein product is CASSSWEASGADTQYF.

This chain links TRBV7-9 with TRBJ1-2; 7 nucleotides agree with TRBD1. V trimming: 5 bases; J trimming: 5 bases; junction bases outside the gene matches: 8. Germline loops: CDR1 SEHNR, CDR2 FQNEAQ (reference sequence). This CDR3 is 14 amino acids long. This CDR3 is CASSAQGTGYGYTF. CDR3 in DNA: TGTGCCAGCAGCGCACAGGGGACCGGGTATGGCTACACCTTC.

V is TRBV21-1 and J is TRBJ1-3. TRBV21-1 is noted as a pseudogene. CDR3 length: 18 amino acids. The CDR3 bases are TGTGCCAGCCCTCAAAAAAAAAGAAGGTCCAGACCAGGAAACACCATATATTTT. Amino acids: CASPQKKRRSRPGNTIYF.

This chain connects TRBV12-5 to TRBJ2-4, with D possibly being TRBD1 or TRBD2 (7 bases each). Germline lookup yields CDR1 LGHNT and CDR2 FRNRAP. Trimming stripped 5 bases from V and 6 bases from J, with 11 bases between. This CDR3 is built from 13 residues. CDR3 loop: CASGTGEGNIQYF. CDR3 sequence (DNA): TGTGCTAGTGGTACAGGGGAGGGAAACATTCAGTACTTC.

This rearrangement joins TRBV9 to TRBJ2-3, with 7 bases identical to TRBD2. The CDR3 covers 15 residues. The V and J ends lost 0 bases and 2 bases, in that order; junction bases with no gene match: 3. Germline CDR1 is SGDLS and CDR2 is YYNGEE. CDR3 amino acids: CASSVGGTTTDTQYF. CDR3 coding DNA: TGTGCCAGCAGCGTAGGAGGGACTACCACAGATACGCAGTATTTT.

This sequence joins TRBV11-3 and TRBJ2-3, with TRBD2 as a possible D gene (6 bases). The germline V gene encodes CDR1 SGHNT and CDR2 YENEEA. This CDR3 is 17 amino acids long. Trimming removed 3 bases from V and 1 base from J, with 17 bases in between. CDR3 DNA: TGTGCCAGCAGCTTCAACGGGGGTGGTTTAGGCACAGATACGCAGTATTTT. The encoded protein is CASSFNGGGLGTDTQYF.

The gene calls are TRBV5-5 and TRBJ2-1, with 8 bases that match TRBD1. Germline CDR1 SGHKS, CDR2 YYEKEE (reference sequence). The CDR3 runs 15 residues. V was pared by 5 bases and J by 4 bases, with 8 bases of the junction left unmatched. The DNA of the CDR3 is TGTGCCAGCAGTCCGCAGGGGGCGACATACAATGAGCAGTTCTTC. Protein sequence: CASSPQGATYNEQFF.

This chain joins TRBV5-1 and TRBJ2-5, with D maybe TRBD2 (5 bases). The CDR3 is 14 amino acids. Germline V CDR1 and CDR2: SGHRS, YFSETQ. V was cut by 4 bases and J by 1 base, with 11 bases left in between. DNA of the CDR3: TGCGCCAGCAGCGTTGGTGGACTCCAAGAGACCCAGTACTTC. Its translation: CASSVGGLQETQYF.

V and J are TRBV11-3 and TRBJ2-2; D unresolved. In germline, CDR1 is SGHNT, CDR2 YENEEA. Trimming took off 1 base at V and 6 bases at J, with 3 bases between the two ends. The CDR3 covers 12 residues. The CDR3 loop is CASSLGAGELFF. The CDR3 coding sequence is TGTGCCAGCAGCTTAGGGGCCGGGGAGCTGTTTTTT. The full variable domain, with the rest looked up from reference TRBV11-3 and TRBJ2-2, is EAGVVQSPRYKIIEKKQPVAFWCNPISGHNTLYWYLQNLGQGPELLIRYENEEAVDDSQLPKDRFSAERLKGVDSTLKIQPAELGDSAVYLCASSLGAGELFFGEGSRLTVL.

This chain links TRBV19 with TRBJ1-5; D ambiguous. This CDR3 contains 13 residues. Germline V gives CDR1 LNHDA, CDR2 SQIVND (reference sequence). Trimming cost V 10 bases and J 5 bases, with 15 bases left between them. The CDR3 loop reads CATRARLDQPQHF. The CDR3 bases are TGTGCCACCCGCGCCAGGTTGGATCAGCCCCAGCATTTT.

The chain couples TRBV7-9 to TRBJ2-1; D perhaps matches TRBD1 (5 bases). Trimming took off 2 bases at V and 10 bases at J, with 24 bases between the two ends. The V gene's germline CDR1 is SEHNR and CDR2 FQNEAQ (reference sequence). The CDR3 consists of 17 residues. The CDR3: CASSLSGWRKGVSEQFF. CDR3 bases: TGTGCCAGCAGCTTATCAGGGTGGAGAAAGGGTGTTAGCGAGCAGTTCTTC.

This chain links TRBV9 with TRBJ1-4; 8 bases are shared with TRBD1. The J segment lost 6 bases and the V segment lost 4 bases, leaving 8 bases of the junction unmatched. Germline V lookup: CDR1 SGDLS, CDR2 YYNGEE. The CDR3 consists of 15 residues. CDR3 sequence reads: CASSPQGAEYEKLFF. For the CDR3, the DNA is TGTGCCAGCAGCCCCCAGGGGGCAGAGTATGAAAAACTGTTTTTT.

The gene calls are TRBV6-1 and TRBJ1-5, with a possible D match to TRBD1 (6 bases). CDR3 length equals 13 residues. V lost 1 base and J lost 5, with 6 bases in between. Per germline, CDR1 MNHNS and CDR2 SASEGT. The CDR3: CASSEEGDQPQHF. The CDR3 coding sequence is TGTGCCAGCAGTGAAGAGGGGGATCAGCCCCAGCATTTT.

The chain recombines TRBV19 with TRBJ1-1, with a possible D match to TRBD1 (5 bases). CDR3 size: 13 residues. From germline, CDR1 is LNHDA and CDR2 SQIVND (reference sequence). The V gene lost 9 bases and the J gene lost 9 bases, with 20 bases spanning the gap. The CDR3 DNA is TGTGCCAGCACACATCCGGGGGAAAGTAAAGCTTTCTTT. This encodes CASTHPGESKAFF.

The chain couples TRBV6-6 to TRBJ2-3, with D possibly being TRBD2 (6 bases). The CDR3 totals 14 residues. V was cut by 6 bases and J by 4 bases, with 14 bases left in between. The germline V gene has CDR1 MNHNY and CDR2 SVGAGI (reference sequence). Here the CDR3 DNA reads TGTGCCAGCAGCCCCGGGACTTCCTCAGATACGCAGTATTTT. It specifies CASSPGTSSDTQYF.

V is TRBV5-4 and J is TRBJ2-1; TRBD2 matches 9 bases. Germline trimming cut 1 base from V and 9 bases from J; bases unmatched to any gene: 8. Germline assignment: CDR1 SGHNT and CDR2 YYREEE (reference sequence). This CDR3 has 15 amino acids. CDR3 sequence reads: CASSLRLAGSGEQFF. CDR3 coding DNA: TGTGCCAGCAGCTTGCGTCTAGCGGGGTCTGGTGAGCAGTTCTTC.

V gene TRBV30 combines with J gene TRBJ1-5; 11 positions match TRBD1. The junction had 2 bases not matched to a gene; V was cut back by 0 bases and J by 7 bases. This CDR3 is 14 amino acids long. CDR1 and CDR2 (germline): GTSNPN, SVGIG (reference sequence). CDR3 sequence: CAWSVRDRGQPQHF. In DNA form, the CDR3 reads TGTGCCTGGAGTGTACGGGACAGGGGGCAGCCCCAGCATTTT. Full variable domain (outside the CDR3, taken from reference TRBV30 and TRBJ1-5): SQTIHQWPATLVQPVGSPLSLECTVEGTSNPNLYWYRQAAGRGLQLLFYSVGIGQISSEVPQNLSASRPQDRQFILSSKKLLLSDSGFYLCAWSVRDRGQPQHFGDGTRLSIL.